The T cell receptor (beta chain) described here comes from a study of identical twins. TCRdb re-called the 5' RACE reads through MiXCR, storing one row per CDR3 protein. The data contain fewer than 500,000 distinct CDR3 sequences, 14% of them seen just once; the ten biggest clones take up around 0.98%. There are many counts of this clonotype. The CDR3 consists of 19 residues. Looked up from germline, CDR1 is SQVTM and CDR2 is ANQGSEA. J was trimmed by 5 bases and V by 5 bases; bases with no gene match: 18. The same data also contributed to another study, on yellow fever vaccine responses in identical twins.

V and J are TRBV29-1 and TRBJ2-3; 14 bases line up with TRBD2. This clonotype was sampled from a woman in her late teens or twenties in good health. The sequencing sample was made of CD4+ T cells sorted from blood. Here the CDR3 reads CSVPGGGLAGAGSEDTQYF. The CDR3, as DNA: TGCAGCGTTCCCGGTGGGGGACTAGCGGGAGCGGGGAGTGAAGATACGCAGTATTTT.